This T cell receptor (beta chain) came from a study of cytomegalovirus exposure and HLA in healthy donors. Regarding this clone: Its antigen is still unknown.

Study-wide findings and caveats: Reportedly, HLA-A and HLA-B alleles of most subjects were accurately predicted from TCR beta.

Use of 60 Vbeta and 13 Jbeta primers characterized the PCR. Generated by immunoSEQ multiplex PCR, the TCRdb table keeps only in-frame clones and is missing some. The sample has some 70,000 clones; around 70% are singletons. Deletions cut 7 bases from V and 2 bases from J, with 11 bases between. Per germline, CDR1 LNHDA and CDR2 SQIVND (reference sequence). There are 13 residues in the CDR3. The source of this sequence is a male donor in good health and CMV-seropositive. The sample comprised PBMCs. The chain is built from TRBV19 and TRBJ1-1; possibly TRBD1 for D (6 bases). The CDR3 sequence is CASNRQANTEAFF. The CDR3 DNA reads as TGTGCCAGTAATCGACAGGCAAACACTGAAGCTTTCTTT.